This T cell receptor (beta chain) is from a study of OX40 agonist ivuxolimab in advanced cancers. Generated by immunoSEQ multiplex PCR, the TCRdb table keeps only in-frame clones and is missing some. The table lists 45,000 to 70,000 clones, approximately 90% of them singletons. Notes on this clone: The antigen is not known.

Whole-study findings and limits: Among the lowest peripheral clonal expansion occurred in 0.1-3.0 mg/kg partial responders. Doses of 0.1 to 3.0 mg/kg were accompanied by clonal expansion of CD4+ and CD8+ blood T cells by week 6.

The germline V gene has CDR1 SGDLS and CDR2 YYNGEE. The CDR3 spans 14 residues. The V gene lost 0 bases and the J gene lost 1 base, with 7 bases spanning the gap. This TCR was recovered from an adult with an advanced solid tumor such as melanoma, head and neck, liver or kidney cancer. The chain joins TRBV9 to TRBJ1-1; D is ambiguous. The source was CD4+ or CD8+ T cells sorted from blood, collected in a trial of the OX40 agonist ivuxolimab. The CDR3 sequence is CASSVGWGNTEAFF. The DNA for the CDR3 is TGTGCCAGCAGCGTAGGGTGGGGGAACACTGAAGCTTTCTTT.